The source of this T cell receptor (beta chain) is a study of T cell responses to AZD1222 COVID-19 vaccine. The study's findings and limits: Only five to seven AZD1222 recipients were seropositive at baseline.

Sequenced by immunoSEQ multiplex PCR; TCRdb stores in-frame clones only, minus some. The profile shows some 120,000 clones, around 85% of them singletons. With respect to this clone: Its antigen is not identified.

Germline V gene sequence: CDR1 ENHRY, CDR2 SYGVKD. The CDR3 totals 12 residues. The V and J ends lost 4 bases and 3 bases respectively, with 7 bases between them. Sequenced material: peripheral blood, taken on day 0 of MenACWY control vaccination. This TCR came from an adult in good health. The chain recombines TRBV10-3 with TRBJ2-7; D ambiguous. In nucleotides, the CDR3 is TGTGCCATCAGTGCTCTAATCTACGAGCAGTACTTC. This encodes CAISALIYEQYF.